This T cell receptor beta chain was sequenced in a study of blood T cells in healthy people across ages. Broader study findings: There were more naive CD4+ cells and higher diversity in long-lived donors than in aged donors.

On this clonotype: Its matching antigen is unknown.

Together with a sample-barcoded 5' primer, a J-beta primer mix was included in a second PCR lasting roughly 6 to 12 cycles. TCRdb used MiXCR to reprocess the 5' RACE reads, holding one entry per CDR3 protein. Among 650,000 to 1,000,000 distinct CDR3 sequences, approximately 35% were seen once, and the ten largest hold over 10%. Germline V gene data show CDR1 as LGHNA and CDR2 as YSLEER. The ends were cut back, 1 base at V and 4 bases at J, with 7 bases in the middle. The CDR3 length is 13 residues. Sequenced material: blood. The gene calls are TRBV4-3 and TRBJ1-2, with TRBD1 as a possible D gene (6 bases). The clonotype was recovered from a man younger than 35 in good health. CDR3 loop: CASSQAGAYGYTF. In nucleotides, the CDR3 is TGCGCCAGCAGCCAAGCAGGGGCCTATGGCTACACCTTC.